Listed here are 7 T cell receptor beta chains from one sample, sequenced in a study of blood T cell repertoires in COVID-19. The assay was immunoSEQ multiplex PCR, and TCRdb's table has in-frame clones only and misses some. Seen here are 110,000 or so clones, about 90% observed once, and the top ten hold approximately 8%. Sequencing used peripheral blood. The receptors were gathered from a man between 65 and 85 years old who had recovered from COVID-19.

The chain links TRBV5-8 to TRBJ1-5, with D possibly TRBD1 on 5 matching bases. Deletions cut 5 bases from V and 5 bases from J, with 14 bases between. CDR1 and CDR2 (germline): SGHTS, YDEGEE. This CDR3 spans 14 amino acids. CDR3 nucleotides: TGTGCCAGCAGTCCGGGACTGGATCATCAGCCCCAGCATTTT. Translated: CASSPGLDHQPQHF.

This clone was observed once. V gene TRBV4-1 combines with J gene TRBJ2-1, with TRBD1 identical over 10 bases. Trimming took 3 bases from V and 0 from J; bases not matched to a gene: 8. The germline V gene has CDR1 MGHRA and CDR2 YSYEKL. The CDR3 totals 18 residues. The CDR3 coding sequence is TGCGCCAGCAGCCAGAAAGGGACAGGGGTGGGCTCCTACAATGAGCAGTTCTTC. This translates into CASSQKGTGVGSYNEQFF.

This chain connects TRBV18 to TRBJ2-7; 8 nucleotides align to TRBD2. The germline V gene has CDR1 KGHSH and CDR2 LQKENI. Losses at the gene ends were 5 bases for V and 9 bases for J; bases not matched to a gene: 12. The CDR3 runs 14 residues. CDR3 amino acids: CASSEGLGSIAQYF. The CDR3 nucleotides read TGTGCCAGCTCAGAGGGACTAGGGTCAATCGCGCAGTACTTC.

This chain connects TRBV28 to TRBJ1-4; D unclear. The germline V gene has CDR1 MDHEN and CDR2 SYDVKM. V shed 6 bases and J shed 0 bases, with 8 bases lying between them. CDR3 length: 14 residues. CDR3 protein: CASRRLPTNEKLFF. CDR3 sequence (DNA): TGTGCCAGCAGGAGACTGCCAACTAATGAAAAACTGTTTTTT.

Points on this clone: Other DNA variants within this sample encode the same CDR3. This sequence joins TRBV4-2 and TRBJ1-4; 10 positions agree with TRBD1. CDR1 and CDR2 (germline): LGHNA, YNFKEQ. The CDR3 totals 16 residues. V gave up 4 bases and J gave up 8 bases; unmatched junction bases: 10. The CDR3 loop reads CASSPRGTGALEKLFF. Written as DNA, the CDR3 is TGTGCCAGCAGCCCGAGGGGGACAGGGGCATTAGAAAAACTGTTTTTT.

In its sample, this clone was seen a few times. V is TRBV6-1 and J is TRBJ1-2, with 12 bases identical to TRBD1. CDR1 MNHNS and CDR2 SASEGT come from the germline V gene. V lost 7 bases, J lost 5 bases, and 8 bases stayed unmatched. The CDR3 contains 15 residues. The CDR3 reads CASTSVGQGAYGYTF. CDR3 nucleotides: TGTGCCAGCACCTCGGTGGGACAGGGGGCATATGGCTACACCTTC.

This chain connects TRBV25-1 to TRBJ2-5, with D perhaps TRBD1 (6 bases). This CDR3 is built from 15 residues. V was clipped by 3 bases and J by 3 bases, with 14 bases between them. CDR1 and CDR2 from the germline V gene are MGHDK and SYGVNS. The CDR3 sequence: CASSDPRTDEETQYF. CDR3 in DNA: TGTGCCAGCAGTGATCCCCGGACAGATGAAGAGACCCAGTACTTC. Full variable domain (remainder filled in from reference TRBV25-1 and TRBJ2-5): EADIYQTPRYLVIGTGKKITLECSQTMGHDKMYWYQQDPGMELHLIHYSYGVNSTEKGDLSSESTVSRIRTEHFPLTLESARPSHTSQYLCASSDPRTDEETQYFGPGTRLLVL.